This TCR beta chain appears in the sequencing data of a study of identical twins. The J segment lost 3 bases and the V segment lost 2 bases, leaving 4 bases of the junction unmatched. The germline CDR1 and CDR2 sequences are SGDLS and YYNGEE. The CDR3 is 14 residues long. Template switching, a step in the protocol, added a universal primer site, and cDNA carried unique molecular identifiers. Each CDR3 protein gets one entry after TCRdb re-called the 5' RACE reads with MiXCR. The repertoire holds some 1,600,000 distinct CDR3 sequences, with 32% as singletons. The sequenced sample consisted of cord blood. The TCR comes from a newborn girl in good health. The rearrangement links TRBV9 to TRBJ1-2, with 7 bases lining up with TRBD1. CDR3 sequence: CASSVEGAHYGYTF. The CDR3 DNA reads TGTGCCAGCAGCGTGGAGGGGGCGCACTATGGCTACACCTTC.